These 21 T cell receptor beta chains came from one sample sequenced in a study of metastatic and nonmetastatic thyroid tumors. TCRdb ran MiXCR on the PCR reads. The sample holds some 11,000 clones, 20% to 25% seen once. Before thyroid surgery, none of the patients had received any treatment. Sequencing was done on a sample of adjacent normal tissue. These receptors were collected from a female donor with papillary thyroid cancer or a benign thyroid nodule (not recorded which). Some clones in this sample may be carry-over from other donors' samples.

Concerning this clone: One end of the junction does not line up with germline, which may come from a read error. Written as DNA, the CDR3 is TGCAGTGCTAGCGACCCCCAGGGGAACGCTGAAGCTTTCTTT. Protein: CSASDPQGNAEAFF. This chain connects TRBV20-1 to TRBJ1-1; TRBD1 might be the D (6 bases). The CDR3 has 14 amino acids. The V gene's germline CDR1 is DFQATT and CDR2 SNEGSKA (reference sequence).

By proportion, this clone is large. The chain couples TRBV9 to TRBJ1-1, with D perhaps TRBD1 (6 bases). V lost 4 bases and J 0 bases, leaving 10 bases between the germline ends. This CDR3 region has 14 residues. Germline loops: CDR1 SGDLS, CDR2 YYNGEE. The CDR3 DNA follows: TGTGCCAGCAGCCCTACAGGGTTGAACACTGAAGCTTTCTTT. Residues: CASSPTGLNTEAFF. Full variable domain (remainder filled in from reference TRBV9 and TRBJ1-1): DSGVTQTPKHLITATGQRVTLRCSPRSGDLSVYWYQQSLDQGLQFLIQYYNGEERAKGNILERFSAQQFPDLHSELNLSSLELGDSALYFCASSPTGLNTEAFFGQGTRLTVV.

This clone is labeled as medium-sized (0.01 to 0.1%). The chain is built from TRBV5-1 and TRBJ1-2; D may be TRBD1 (5 bases). Trimming removed 1 base at V and 1 base at J, with 5 bases between. CDR3 length: 13 amino acids. Germline V gene data show CDR1 as SGHRS and CDR2 as YFSETQ. In DNA form, the CDR3 reads TGCGCCAGCAGCTTGCAGGGTAACTATGGCTACACCTTC. Its protein product is CASSLQGNYGYTF.

In the case of this clone: A read error may account for a junction end that differs from germline. The chain recombines TRBV7-8 with TRBJ2-3; 10 positions match TRBD2. Per germline, CDR1 SGHVS and CDR2 FQNEAQ. The CDR3 is made up of 17 amino acids. Here the CDR3 reads CASSPRVLAGSTDTQYF. CDR3 nucleotides: TGTGCCAGCAGCCCCCGGGTACTAGCGGGAAGCACAGACACGCAGTATTTT.

This clone was counted many times. The chain employs TRBV20-1 and TRBJ2-7; D perhaps matches TRBD2 (6 bases). V lost 1 base and J 3 bases, leaving 13 bases between the germline ends. Germline V gene sequence: CDR1 DFQATT, CDR2 SNEGSKA (reference sequence). This CDR3 spans 14 amino acids. For the CDR3, the DNA is TGCAGTGCTAGAGCCCGGGACTGGGGCTACGAGCAGTACTTC. Translating gives CSARARDWGYEQYF.

This clone is categorized as medium-sized. The chain links TRBV24-1 to TRBJ2-1; D is ambiguous. The CDR3 extends over 15 amino acids. V dropped 3 bases and J dropped 8 bases, with 16 bases sitting between them. CDR1 and CDR2 from the germline V gene are KGHDR and SFDVKD. The CDR3 sequence is CATSDMTVTIDEQFF. Here the CDR3 DNA reads TGTGCCACCAGTGATATGACCGTTACAATCGATGAGCAGTTCTTC.

The chain carries TRBV7-2 and TRBJ1-2, with no clear D. Per the germline V gene, CDR1 is SGHTA and CDR2 is FQGNSA. V was pared by 5 bases and J by 2 bases, with 9 bases between. The CDR3 spans 13 residues. The CDR3 is CASSPPFNYGYTF. Here the CDR3 DNA reads TGTGCCAGCAGCCCCCCCTTCAACTATGGCTACACCTTC.

Ten or more counts support this clone. A much larger clone lies one base from this, so it may be a read error. The chain's CDR3 is CASRGRGWEESNTQYF. The CDR3 DNA reads as TGTGCCAGCAGGGGCAGGGGGTGGGAAGAGAGTAATACGCAGTATTTT. The V gene is TRBV28, the J gene TRBJ2-3; 7 nucleotides line up with TRBD1. This CDR3 has 16 amino acids. Germline CDR1 reads MDHEN; CDR2 reads SYDVKM. V was pared by 6 bases and J by 7 bases, with 16 bases of the junction left unmatched.

This clone was observed many times. The chain is built from TRBV5-6 and TRBJ2-1; unclear D gene. The V gene's germline CDR1 is SGHDT and CDR2 YYEEEE. Trimming shortened V by 0 bases and J by 5 bases, and 9 bases separated the two germline ends. CDR3 length: 14 residues. CDR3 region: CASSLVPVNNEQFF. CDR3 in DNA: TGTGCCAGCAGCTTGGTACCGGTGAACAATGAGCAGTTCTTC.

The chain recombines TRBV9 with TRBJ2-3; 8 bases agree with TRBD2. J lost 2 bases, V lost 3 bases, and 5 bases had no gene match. The length of the CDR3 is 15 residues. Per the germline V gene, CDR1 is SGDLS and CDR2 is YYNGEE. CDR3 residues: CASSAGLVITDTQYF. CDR3 in DNA: TGTGCCAGCAGCGCGGGACTAGTGATCACAGATACGCAGTATTTT.

This clone is medium-sized. V is TRBV12-3 or TRBV12-4 and J is TRBJ2-3; D not certain. With 6 bases removed from V and 3 bases from J, the gap between germline ends came to 4 bases. This CDR3 region has 11 residues. CDR3 sequence: CASRRTDTQYF. The CDR3 nucleotides read TGTGCCAGCAGAAGGACAGATACGCAGTATTTT.

Many counts were recorded for this clone. V is TRBV5-1 and J is TRBJ2-5, with a possible D match to TRBD1 (5 bases). The CDR3 covers 14 residues. V lost 0 bases to trimming and J lost 3 bases, with 9 bases between them. CDR1 and CDR2 (germline): SGHRS, YFSETQ. The CDR3 is CASSLEGAKETQYF. The CDR3 DNA reads as TGCGCCAGCAGCTTGGAAGGGGCTAAAGAGACCCAGTACTTC.

This clone was observed a handful of times. The J gene is TRBJ1-5, the V gene TRBV28; D is undetermined. The germline CDR1 and CDR2 sequences are MDHEN and SYDVKM. V was cut by 6 bases and J by 7 bases, with 28 bases left in between. The CDR3 contains 18 residues. For the CDR3, the DNA is TGTGCCAGCAGACCCATTTTGGGGAGACTAAGAGCAGGCCAGCCCCAGCATTTT. Amino acids: CASRPILGRLRAGQPQHF.

This clone counts as medium-sized. V usage is TRBV7-9 and J usage is TRBJ2-7; 9 bases map to TRBD2. Per the germline V gene, CDR1 is SEHNR and CDR2 is FQNEAQ (reference sequence). This CDR3 spans 15 amino acids. The junction had 6 bases not matched to a gene; V was cut back by 5 bases and J by 1 base. CDR3 DNA: TGTGCCAGCAGCATCCCGGGACTAGCTTCCTACGAGCAGTACTTC. It encodes CASSIPGLASYEQYF.

This clone was seen repeatedly, ten times or more. The gene calls are TRBV18 and TRBJ1-3; 9 bases map to TRBD1. Germline V gives CDR1 KGHSH, CDR2 LQKENI. CDR3 length: 16 residues. Germline trimming cut 3 bases from V and 3 bases from J; bases unmatched to any gene: 6. The CDR3 bases are TGTGCCAGCTCACCCCGGACAGGGGCCTTTGGAAACACCATATATTTT. Its translation is CASSPRTGAFGNTIYF.

This clone is large. The chain is built from TRBV6-1 and TRBJ2-7, with D perhaps matching TRBD2 (6 bases). Trimming removed 3 bases at V and 2 bases at J, with 14 bases between. CDR1 and CDR2 from the germline V gene are MNHNS and SASEGT. The CDR3 consists of 15 residues. The CDR3 sequence: CASSDFGRRAYEQYF. CDR3 sequence (DNA): TGTGCCAGCAGTGATTTTGGGCGGAGGGCCTACGAGCAGTACTTC.

The chain employs TRBV6-5 and TRBJ1-3; D uncertain. Germline CDR1 is MNHEY and CDR2 is SVGAGI. The CDR3 spans 17 residues. Trimming took 0 bases from V and 2 from J, leaving 14 bases between them. The CDR3 coding sequence is TGTGCCAGCAGTTACTCGTACCGAGTCCTTGCTGGAAACACCATATATTTT. Amino acid sequence: CASSYSYRVLAGNTIYF.

The chain recombines TRBV6-1 with TRBJ1-6; 9 nucleotides line up with TRBD1. CDR1 and CDR2 from the germline V gene are MNHNS and SASEGT. CDR3 length: 16 amino acids. The junction had 12 bases not matched to a gene; V was cut back by 5 bases and J by 10 bases. The CDR3 nucleotides are TGTGCCAGCAGTCCACCGACAGGGGGAACGGGGTCACCCCTCCACTTT. This codes for CASSPPTGGTGSPLHF.

V is TRBV28 and J is TRBJ1-6; D gene ambiguous. The CDR3 has 17 amino acids. Germline V gene sequence: CDR1 MDHEN, CDR2 SYDVKM. Trimming took 7 bases from V and 9 from J, leaving 25 bases between them. The CDR3, as DNA: TGTGCCAGCATTTTCCCCTTGGAGAAAACCCTTACTTCACCCCTCCACTTT. Residues: CASIFPLEKTLTSPLHF.

In its sample, this clone was seen many times. V usage is TRBV7-2 and J usage is TRBJ2-2; D is unresolved. Germline V lookup: CDR1 SGHTA, CDR2 FQGNSA. The CDR3 consists of 15 residues. Deletions cut 3 bases from V and 5 bases from J, with 13 bases between. As DNA, the CDR3 is TGTGCCAGCAGCTTGGGCCGCCTTGGGACCGGGGAGCTGTTTTTT. Protein product: CASSLGRLGTGELFF.

The chain couples TRBV20-1 to TRBJ2-7; 7 bases agree with TRBD2. The junction had 8 bases not matched to a gene; V was cut back by 0 bases and J by 3 bases. CDR1 is DFQATT and CDR2 is SNEGSKA in the germline V gene (reference sequence). The CDR3 runs 15 residues. This chain's CDR3 is CSARDNRGRSYEQYF. The CDR3 DNA is TGCAGTGCTAGAGATAATCGCGGGAGAAGCTACGAGCAGTACTTC.